These T cell receptor beta chains were read from a single sample in a study of T cells in Graves' hyperthyroidism and ophthalmopathy. Via MiXCR, TCRdb re-called the multiplex PCR reads, giving one row per CDR3 protein. The sample lists approximately 720,000 distinct CDR3 sequences; approximately 19% were seen once. Sequencing was carried out using blood. The receptors originated from a woman between 45 and 65 years old with Graves' hyperthyroidism that later progressed to Graves' ophthalmopathy. The CDR3 runs from the conserved cysteine through the conserved F or W. Fields, in order: V gene, D gene, clone size, J gene, CDR3 protein, CDR3 DNA. A D gene is named only where the DNA matches it firmly. Rows may omit the clone size; those that give it use once, few, many or a size class.

v_call: TRBV2; d_call: TRBD1; clone_size: few; j_call: TRBJ1-2; cdr3_aa: CASSSGTEGGYTF; cdr3_nt: TGTGCCAGCAGTTCCGGGACAGAGGGTGGCTACACCTTC
v_call: TRBV3-1; d_call: .; clone_size: many; j_call: TRBJ1-5; cdr3_aa: CASSQMGMQPQHF; cdr3_nt: TGTGCCAGCAGCCAGATGGGAATGCAGCCCCAGCATTTT
v_call: TRBV13; d_call: .; clone_size: few; j_call: TRBJ2-1; cdr3_aa: CASSEGLGDNEQFF; cdr3_nt: TGTGCCAGCAGCGAAGGCCTGGGAGACAATGAGCAGTTCTTC
v_call: TRBV9; d_call: .; clone_size: .; j_call: TRBJ1-1; cdr3_aa: CASSTRGGGTEAFF; cdr3_nt: TGTGCCAGCAGCACCCGAGGGGGAGGCACTGAAGCTTTCTTT
v_call: TRBV6-4; d_call: TRBD1; clone_size: .; j_call: TRBJ1-1; cdr3_aa: CASRQGKGTEAFF; cdr3_nt: TGTGCCAGCAGACAGGGGAAGGGCACTGAAGCTTTCTTT
v_call: TRBV20-1; d_call: TRBD1; clone_size: few; j_call: TRBJ1-1; cdr3_aa: CSKLSGQGNTEAFF; cdr3_nt: TGCAGTAAATTATCGGGACAGGGGAACACTGAAGCTTTCTTT
v_call: TRBV7-2; d_call: .; clone_size: .; j_call: TRBJ1-2; cdr3_aa: CASSLNRQGYTF; cdr3_nt: TGTGCCAGCAGCTTAAACAGGCAAGGCTACACCTTC
v_call: TRBV7-2; d_call: .; clone_size: .; j_call: TRBJ2-1; cdr3_aa: CASSLVRLVVYNEQFF; cdr3_nt: TGTGCCAGCAGCCTAGTTCGGCTAGTCGTCTACAATGAGCAGTTCTTC
v_call: TRBV20-1; d_call: .; clone_size: .; j_call: TRBJ1-2; cdr3_aa: CSARVVNYGYTF; cdr3_nt: TGCAGTGCTAGGGTGGTGAACTATGGCTACACCTTC
v_call: TRBV12-3/TRBV12-4; d_call: TRBD1; clone_size: many; j_call: TRBJ1-2; cdr3_aa: CASRPGRTGGYGYTF; cdr3_nt: TGTGCCAGCAGACCGGGAAGGACAGGGGGCTATGGCTACACCTTC
v_call: TRBV7-9; d_call: .; clone_size: .; j_call: TRBJ1-5; cdr3_aa: CASSLEGGGYRGSNQPQHF; cdr3_nt: TGTGCCAGCAGCTTAGAGGGGGGTGGCTATAGGGGCAGCAATCAGCCCCAGCATTTT
v_call: TRBV7-9; d_call: .; clone_size: few; j_call: TRBJ2-5; cdr3_aa: CASSNDATPTRGYF; cdr3_nt: TGTGCCAGCAGTAACGACGCGACCCCCACCCGGGGTTACTTC
v_call: TRBV7-7; d_call: .; clone_size: many; j_call: TRBJ2-7; cdr3_aa: CASSPGHQPLYEQYF; cdr3_nt: TGTGCTAGCAGCCCCGGGCACCAACCCCTCTACGAGCAGTACTTC
v_call: TRBV11-1; d_call: .; clone_size: many; j_call: TRBJ2-2; cdr3_aa: CASSLLAGTNTGELFF; cdr3_nt: TGTGCCAGCAGCTTACTGGCGGGGACGAACACCGGGGAGCTGTTTTTT
v_call: TRBV28; d_call: TRBD1; clone_size: few; j_call: TRBJ1-5; cdr3_aa: CASTLTGGAQPQHF; cdr3_nt: TGTGCCAGCACCTTGACAGGGGGAGCTCAGCCCCAGCATTTT
v_call: TRBV20-1; d_call: .; clone_size: .; j_call: TRBJ1-5; cdr3_aa: CSARDVNQPQHF; cdr3_nt: TGCAGTGCTAGAGATGTAAATCAGCCCCAGCATTTT
v_call: TRBV18; d_call: .; clone_size: few; j_call: TRBJ1-4; cdr3_aa: CASSPSSGNEKLFF; cdr3_nt: TGTGCCAGCTCACCATCTTCCGGGAATGAAAAACTGTTTTTT
v_call: TRBV11-2; d_call: .; clone_size: many; j_call: TRBJ2-5; cdr3_aa: CASDNYREVQETQYF; cdr3_nt: TGTGCCAGCGACAATTACCGGGAAGTCCAAGAGACCCAGTACTTC
v_call: TRBV2; d_call: .; clone_size: many; j_call: TRBJ1-5; cdr3_aa: CASSEGRSNQPQHF; cdr3_nt: TGTGCCAGCAGTGAGGGGCGGAGCAATCAGCCCCAGCATTTT
v_call: TRBV2; d_call: .; clone_size: many; j_call: TRBJ1-5; cdr3_aa: CASSGGNQPQHF; cdr3_nt: TGTGCCAGCAGTGGGGGCAATCAGCCCCAGCATTTT
v_call: TRBV7-8; d_call: TRBD1; clone_size: few; j_call: TRBJ2-3; cdr3_aa: CASSFGTGPRGSKGDTQYF; cdr3_nt: TGTGCCAGCAGCTTTGGGACAGGGCCGAGGGGCTCTAAGGGGGATACGCAGTATTTT
v_call: TRBV6-2/TRBV6-3; d_call: TRBD2; clone_size: .; j_call: TRBJ2-1; cdr3_aa: CASSPETSGVGNEQFF; cdr3_nt: TGTGCCAGCAGTCCCGAGACTAGCGGGGTGGGGAATGAGCAGTTCTTC
v_call: TRBV6-9; d_call: TRBD1; clone_size: .; j_call: TRBJ2-1; cdr3_aa: CASSSGTGIYEQFF; cdr3_nt: TGTGCCAGCAGTTCCGGGACAGGAATATATGAGCAGTTCTTC
v_call: TRBV4-1; d_call: .; clone_size: .; j_call: TRBJ1-1; cdr3_aa: CASSDRDGNTEAFF; cdr3_nt: TGCGCCAGCAGCGACCGGGACGGGAACACTGAAGCTTTCTTT
v_call: TRBV3-1; d_call: .; clone_size: many; j_call: TRBJ1-2; cdr3_aa: CASSQDLDYGYTF; cdr3_nt: TGTGCCAGCAGCCAAGATCTGGACTATGGCTACACCTTC
v_call: TRBV27; d_call: TRBD1; clone_size: few; j_call: TRBJ1-2; cdr3_aa: CASSLSRQGNYGYTF; cdr3_nt: TGTGCCAGCAGTTTATCGCGACAGGGAAACTATGGCTACACCTTC
v_call: TRBV18; d_call: .; clone_size: .; j_call: TRBJ1-4; cdr3_aa: CASSPSGDRVEKLFF; cdr3_nt: TGTGCCAGCTCACCATCGGGGGACCGGGTTGAAAAACTGTTTTTT
v_call: TRBV5-6; d_call: .; clone_size: .; j_call: TRBJ1-5; cdr3_aa: CASSGPGWGGLTQPQHF; cdr3_nt: TGTGCCAGCAGCGGTCCTGGGTGGGGGGGGCTAACTCAGCCCCAGCATTTT
v_call: TRBV5-6; d_call: .; clone_size: .; j_call: TRBJ1-2; cdr3_aa: CASSQANSYGYTF; cdr3_nt: TGTGCCAGCTCACAGGCGAATTCTTATGGCTACACCTTC
v_call: TRBV7-3; d_call: .; clone_size: .; j_call: TRBJ1-5; cdr3_aa: CASSPSGSASNQPQHF; cdr3_nt: TGTGCCAGCAGCCCGAGCGGGTCAGCGAGCAATCAGCCCCAGCATTTT
v_call: TRBV27; d_call: .; clone_size: few; j_call: TRBJ2-1; cdr3_aa: CASSLRARYGGLYNEQFF; cdr3_nt: TGTGCCAGCAGTTTACGCGCGCGATACGGGGGGCTCTACAATGAGCAGTTCTTC
v_call: TRBV6-2/TRBV6-3; d_call: TRBD1; clone_size: .; j_call: TRBJ2-4; cdr3_aa: CASRNGNRGLAKNIQYF; cdr3_nt: TGTGCCAGCAGGAACGGTAACAGGGGATTAGCCAAAAACATTCAGTACTTC
v_call: TRBV18; d_call: .; clone_size: .; j_call: TRBJ2-2; cdr3_aa: CASSPLDSHTGELFF; cdr3_nt: TGTGCCAGCTCACCACTCGACAGTCACACCGGGGAGCTGTTTTTT
v_call: TRBV6-1; d_call: .; clone_size: few; j_call: TRBJ2-5; cdr3_aa: CASSFAGGRETQYF; cdr3_nt: TGTGCCAGCAGTTTCGCTGGGGGCCGGGAGACCCAGTACTTC
v_call: TRBV19; d_call: .; clone_size: .; j_call: TRBJ1-4; cdr3_aa: CASTPTGSGEKLFF; cdr3_nt: TGTGCCAGTACCCCAACAGGGTCGGGAGAAAAACTGTTTTTT
v_call: TRBV2; d_call: .; clone_size: many; j_call: TRBJ2-1; cdr3_aa: CASERDAGARNEQFF; cdr3_nt: TGTGCCAGCGAGAGGGATGCCGGGGCGCGGAATGAGCAGTTCTTC